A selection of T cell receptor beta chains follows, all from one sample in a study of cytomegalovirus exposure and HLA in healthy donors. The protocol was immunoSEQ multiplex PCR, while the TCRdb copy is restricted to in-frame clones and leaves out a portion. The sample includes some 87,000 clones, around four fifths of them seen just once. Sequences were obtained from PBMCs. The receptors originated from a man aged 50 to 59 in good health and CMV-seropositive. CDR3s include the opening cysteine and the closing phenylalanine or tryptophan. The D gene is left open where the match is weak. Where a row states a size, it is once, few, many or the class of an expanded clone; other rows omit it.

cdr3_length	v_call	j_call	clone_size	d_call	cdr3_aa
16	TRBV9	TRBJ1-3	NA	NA	CASSVTGGGSGNTIYF
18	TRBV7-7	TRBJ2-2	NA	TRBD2	CASSPPVGRGAQQGELFF
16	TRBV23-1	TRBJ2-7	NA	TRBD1	CASSHPSGGNSYEQYF
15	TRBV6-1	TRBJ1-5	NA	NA	CASSETGYSNQPQHF
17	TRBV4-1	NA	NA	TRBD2	CASSQEPAGGRGYEQYF
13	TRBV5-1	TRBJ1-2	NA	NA	CASSLGNGYGYTF
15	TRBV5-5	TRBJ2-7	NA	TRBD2	CASSVSGTSSKQEYF
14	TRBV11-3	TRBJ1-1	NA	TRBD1	CASSYSRQGSEAFF
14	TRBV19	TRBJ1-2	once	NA	CASSTPGAPYGYTF
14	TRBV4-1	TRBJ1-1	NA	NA	CASSPPGSGTEAFF
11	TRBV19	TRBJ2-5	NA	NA	CASSFRETQYF
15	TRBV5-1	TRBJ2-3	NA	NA	CASSLGGRGSDTQYF
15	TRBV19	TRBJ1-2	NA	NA	CASSIVSGGGYGYTF
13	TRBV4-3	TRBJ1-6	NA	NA	CASSQDSLLPLHF
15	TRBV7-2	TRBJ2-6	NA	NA	CASSAASSGANVLTF
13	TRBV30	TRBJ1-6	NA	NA	CAWETGFGSPLHF
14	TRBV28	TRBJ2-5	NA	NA	CASRRRTDQETQYF
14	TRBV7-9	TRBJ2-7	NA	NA	CASSLVSGNYEQYF
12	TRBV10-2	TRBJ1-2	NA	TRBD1	CASGGQGRGYTF
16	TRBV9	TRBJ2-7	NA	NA	CASSVESGRRTSEQYF
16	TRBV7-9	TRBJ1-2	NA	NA	CASSFWGGTGSYGYPF
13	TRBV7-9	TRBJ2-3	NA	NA	CASSLNERDTQYF
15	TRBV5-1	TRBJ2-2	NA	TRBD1	CASSLTGGETGELFF
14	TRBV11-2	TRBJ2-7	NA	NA	CASSLVREAYEQYF
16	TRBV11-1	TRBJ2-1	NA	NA	CASRSPTPSSYNEQFF
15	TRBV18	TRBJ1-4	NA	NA	CASSPPGGTREKLFF
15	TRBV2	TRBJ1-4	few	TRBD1	CASSPTGQGSEKLFF
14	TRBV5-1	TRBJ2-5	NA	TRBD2	CASSGAGAQETQYF
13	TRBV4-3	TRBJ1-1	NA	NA	CASAGQSNTEAFF
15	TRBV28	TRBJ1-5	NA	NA	CATGPSPTGNQPQHF
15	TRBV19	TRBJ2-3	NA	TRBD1	CASIPTGVSTDTQYF
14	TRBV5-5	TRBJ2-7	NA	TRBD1	CASRPGTGLYEQYF
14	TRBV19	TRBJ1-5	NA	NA	CASSIDSSNQPQHF
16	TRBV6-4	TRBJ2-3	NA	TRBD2	CASSRLAGFRTDTQYF
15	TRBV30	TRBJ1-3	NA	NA	CAWSVPGRIGNTIYF
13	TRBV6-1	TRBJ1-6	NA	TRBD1	CASGDREITPLHF
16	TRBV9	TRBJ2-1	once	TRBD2	CASSVPPSGGGNEQFF
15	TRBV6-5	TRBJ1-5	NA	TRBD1	CASGTAGHGNQPQNF
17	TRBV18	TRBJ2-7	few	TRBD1	CASSPPRGQGASPEQYF